Each of the 11 T cell receptor beta chains below was sequenced from the same sample in a study of cytomegalovirus exposure and HLA in healthy donors. With 60 Vbeta and 13 Jbeta primers, the PCR was carried out. Using immunoSEQ multiplex PCR, the repertoire was profiled, and TCRdb retains in-frame clones only, with some absent. Of 140,000 to 150,000 clones listed, 75% are singletons. The sample consisted of PBMCs. The receptors were sampled from a man aged 25 to 40 in good health and CMV-seronegative.

The rearrangement links TRBV5-1 to TRBJ1-3; D call uncertain. The CDR3 is 13 amino acids. Between the trimmed V and J ends, which lost 4 bases and 4 bases, there was a span of 9 bases. CDR1 SGHRS and CDR2 YFSETQ come from the germline V gene. The DNA of the CDR3 is TGCGCCAGCAGCCCCCCATCCGGAAACACCATATATTTT. Protein product: CASSPPSGNTIYF.

This chain links TRBV7-3 with TRBJ2-6; 8 bases fit TRBD1. CDR3 length: 17 residues. V lost 5 bases, J lost 0 bases, and 6 bases stayed unmatched. Germline V lookup: CDR1 SGHTA, CDR2 FQGTGA. The CDR3 reads CASSLGTGHSGANVLTF. CDR3 in DNA: TGTGCCAGCAGCCTCGGGACAGGCCACTCTGGGGCCAACGTCCTGACTTTC. The full variable domain, its missing parts supplied by reference TRBV7-3 and TRBJ2-6, is GAGVSQTPSNKVTEKGKYVELRCDPISGHTALYWYRQSLGQGPEFLIYFQGTGAADDSGLPNDRFFAVRPEGSVSTLKIQRTERGDSAVYLCASSLGTGHSGANVLTFGAGSRLTVL.

As DNA, the CDR3 is TGTGCCAGCAGCTTAAGAACAGGGGGGGGGACTGAAGCTTTCTTT. Protein sequence: CASSLRTGGGTEAFF. The genes are TRBV7-9 and TRBJ1-1; TRBD1 agrees at 8 bases. Germline assignment: CDR1 SEHNR and CDR2 FQNEAQ (reference sequence). The CDR3 contains 15 residues. J gave up 5 bases and V 2 bases, and 7 bases lay outside the gene matches.

The gene calls are TRBV18 and TRBJ2-7; no reliable D call. The V and J ends lost 1 base and 3 bases respectively, with 7 bases between them. CDR1 and CDR2 (germline): KGHSH, LQKENI. The CDR3 runs 13 residues. The CDR3 reads CASSPRAGYEQYF. The DNA of the CDR3 is TGTGCCAGCTCACCACGGGCTGGCTACGAGCAGTACTTC.

The chain recombines TRBV29-1 with TRBJ1-3; possible D gene TRBD1, 5 bases. The CDR3 runs to 13 residues. Between the trimmed V and J ends, which lost 7 bases and 0 bases, there was a span of 10 bases. Germline V gene data show CDR1 as SQVTM and CDR2 as ANQGSEA. The CDR3 nucleotides are TGCAGCGCGGGGGAGAGCTCTGGAAACACCATATATTTT. Protein: CSAGESSGNTIYF.

The chain employs TRBV7-9 and TRBJ2-7; 8 nucleotides line up with TRBD1. This CDR3 is 14 amino acids long. J gave up 4 bases and V 5 bases, and 7 bases lay outside the gene matches. CDR1 and CDR2 (germline): SEHNR, FQNEAQ (reference sequence). In DNA, the CDR3 is TGTGCCAGCAGCCCCGACAGGGGAAATTACGAGCAGTACTTC. It specifies CASSPDRGNYEQYF.

This clone was observed once. The CDR3 DNA reads TGTGCCAGCAGTTACGCAGGGGCCCCCACAGATACGCAGTATTTT. This gives the protein CASSYAGAPTDTQYF. The V call is TRBV6-5, the J call TRBJ2-3; TRBD1 might be the D (6 bases). The germline V and J ends were trimmed by 2 bases and 2 bases, with 11 bases remaining between them. CDR1 is MNHEY, CDR2 SVGAGI, per germline. The CDR3 extends over 15 amino acids.

This clone was seen once. This sequence joins TRBV10-3 and TRBJ1-1; D may be TRBD1 (5 bases). The V end was cut by 4 bases, the J end by 2 bases, with 14 bases between. Germline V lookup: CDR1 ENHRY, CDR2 SYGVKD. The CDR3 has 15 amino acids. The CDR3 spells CAISGSNRSNTEAFF. CDR3 DNA: TGTGCCATCAGTGGATCAAACAGGTCCAACACTGAAGCTTTCTTT.

This chain joins TRBV28 and TRBJ1-4, with TRBD1 matching 9 bases. This CDR3 is 12 amino acids long. V lost 3 bases and J lost 16; bases outside the gene matches: 6. CDR1 and CDR2 (germline): MDHEN, SYDVKM. This CDR3 is CASSFPDRGAFF. As DNA, the CDR3 is TGTGCCAGCAGTTTCCCGGACAGGGGCGCGTTTTTT.

The chain carries TRBV5-4 and TRBJ1-1; D unclear. The V gene lost 4 bases and the J gene lost 11 bases, with 18 bases spanning the gap. The CDR3 is 13 residues long. Looked up from germline, CDR1 is SGHNT and CDR2 is YYREEE (reference sequence). The CDR3 DNA reads TGTGCCAGCAGCCCGGATTCGGGGTTGGAGGCTTTCTTT. Encoded protein: CASSPDSGLEAFF.

This chain links TRBV28 with TRBJ1-3; a possible D gene is TRBD1 (6 bases). CDR1 and CDR2 (germline): MDHEN, SYDVKM. The CDR3 spans 13 residues. Trimming pared 8 bases from V and 7 bases from J, leaving 15 bases between. The CDR3 sequence is CASLWGGPNTIYF. The CDR3 DNA reads as TGTGCCAGCCTCTGGGGGGGGCCTAACACCATATATTTT.